The 19 T cell receptor beta chains below were found in one sample sequenced in a study of cytomegalovirus exposure and HLA in healthy donors. Clones were read by immunoSEQ multiplex PCR, and TCRdb kept only the in-frame ones, dropping some. The sample carries over 150,000 clones, about nine tenths recorded once. The sample was PBMCs. The receptors were sampled from a woman between 18 and 29 years old in good health and CMV-seropositive.

The J gene is TRBJ2-7, the V gene TRBV30; maybe TRBD1 (6 bases). Deletions cut 8 bases from V and 0 bases from J, with 14 bases between. CDR1 and CDR2 from the germline V gene are GTSNPN and SVGIG (reference sequence). CDR3 length: 13 residues. The DNA of the CDR3 is TGTGCCGTTGAGGGGGACCGCTCCTACGAGCAGTACTTC. It codes for CAVEGDRSYEQYF.

CDR3 in DNA: TGTGCCAGCAGCGTCGGACCGGGAGTGTATGGCAATGAGCAGTTCTTC. Translating gives CASSVGPGVYGNEQFF. The V and J genes are TRBV9 and TRBJ2-1; possibly TRBD2 for D (6 bases). Deletions cut 2 bases from V and 6 bases from J, with 18 bases between. Per germline, CDR1 SGDLS and CDR2 YYNGEE. CDR3 length: 16 residues.

The chain has TRBV7-9 and TRBJ2-2; D not certain. The V end lost 3 bases, the J end lost 0 bases, and 8 bases lay between the germline ends. CDR1 and CDR2 (germline): SEHNR, FQNEAQ (reference sequence). This CDR3 has 15 residues. In DNA form, the CDR3 reads TGTGCCAGCAGCTTGACACGCGCGAACACCGGGGAGCTGTTTTTT. Its protein is CASSLTRANTGELFF. Filled out from reference TRBV7-9 and TRBJ2-2, the complete variable domain reads DTGVSQNPRHKITKRGQNVTFRCDPISEHNRLYWYRQTLGQGPEFLTYFQNEAQLEKSRLLSDRFSAERPKGSFSTLEIQRTEQGDSAMYLCASSLTRANTGELFFGEGSRLTVL.

The rearrangement uses TRBV18 and TRBJ2-7; maybe TRBD1 (7 bases). Germline values: CDR1 KGHSH, CDR2 LQKENI. This CDR3 region has 15 residues. Trimming removed 6 bases at V and 4 bases at J, with 19 bases between. The CDR3 DNA is TGTGCCAGCTCCCCTACAGGGGAGGCTTATTACGAGCAGTACTTC. Translation: CASSPTGEAYYEQYF.

This clone is a singleton in its sample. The chain couples TRBV27 to TRBJ2-7; the match to TRBD1 covers 8 bases. V gave up 8 bases and J gave up 6 bases; unmatched junction bases: 9. The V gene's germline CDR1 is MNHEY and CDR2 SMNVEV (reference sequence). This CDR3 has 13 residues. The CDR3 here is CASRRTGRVEQYF. The CDR3 DNA follows: TGTGCCAGCCGTAGGACAGGGCGCGTCGAGCAGTACTTC.

The rearrangement joins TRBV6-5 to TRBJ2-1, with TRBD1 as a possible D gene (6 bases). Germline lookup yields CDR1 MNHEY and CDR2 SVGAGI. Trimming took 2 bases from V and 0 from J, leaving 8 bases between them. This CDR3 region has 15 residues. The CDR3 loop is CASSYGTISYNEQFF. For the CDR3, the DNA is TGTGCCAGCAGTTACGGGACAATCTCCTACAATGAGCAGTTCTTC.

The CDR3 DNA reads TGTGCCACCAGCAGCGCCCGCCGGGCTAGCGGGAGGCTCAATGAGCAGTTCTTC. It codes for CATSSARRASGRLNEQFF. This chain connects TRBV15 to TRBJ2-1; 11 positions match TRBD2. Losses at the gene ends were 3 bases for V and 6 bases for J; bases not matched to a gene: 13. Germline V gene data show CDR1 as LNHNV and CDR2 as YYDKDF (reference sequence). This CDR3 region has 18 residues.

The CDR3 nucleotides read TGTGCCAGTATACGGGTGATAGCGGGACCCTACAATGAGCAGTTCTTC. It specifies CASIRVIAGPYNEQFF. The V gene is TRBV2, the J gene TRBJ2-1; 8 bases are shared with TRBD2. Looked up from germline, CDR1 is SNHLY and CDR2 is FYNNEI. V dropped 9 bases and J dropped 2; count of bases not matched to a gene: 12. The CDR3 loop spans 16 amino acids. The full variable domain, in which reference TRBV2 and TRBJ2-1 provide the parts outside the CDR3, is EPEVTQTPSHQVTQMGQEVILRCVPISNHLYFYWYRQILGQKVEFLVSFYNNEISEKSEIFDDQFSVERPDGSNFTLKIRSTKLEDSAMYFCASIRVIAGPYNEQFFGPGTRLTVL.

The V call is TRBV2, the J call TRBJ1-2; TRBD1 agrees at 7 bases. The V segment lost 0 bases and the J segment 6 bases; nucleotides outside the gene matches: 7. This CDR3 contains 15 residues. Germline CDR1 and CDR2: SNHLY and FYNNEI. CDR3 protein: CASSEAGARGDGYTF. Here the CDR3 DNA reads TGTGCCAGCAGTGAAGCAGGTGCCAGGGGGGATGGCTACACCTTC.

The V and J genes are TRBV5-4 and TRBJ2-3; 14 bases fit TRBD2. Unmatched junction bases numbered 3, after V lost 0 bases and J lost 6 bases. Germline assignment: CDR1 SGHNT and CDR2 YYREEE (reference sequence). CDR3 length: 16 amino acids. CDR3 amino acids: CASSLGLAGGEDTQYF. DNA for the CDR3: TGTGCCAGCAGCTTGGGACTAGCGGGAGGGGAGGATACGCAGTATTTT. Drawing the rest from reference TRBV5-4 and TRBJ2-3, the complete variable domain is ETGVTQSPTHLIKTRGQQVTLRCSSQSGHNTVSWYQQALGQGPQFIFQYYREEENGRGNFPPRFSGLQFPNYSSELNVNALELDDSALYLCASSLGLAGGEDTQYFGPGTRLTVL.

The chain has TRBV7-8 and TRBJ2-1; 7 bases match TRBD2. This CDR3 comprises 15 residues. V trimming: 6 bases; J trimming: 3 bases; junction bases outside the gene matches: 8. Germline V CDR1 and CDR2: SGHVS, FQNEAQ. The chain's CDR3 is CASSSRGGVYNEQFF. In DNA, the CDR3 is TGTGCCAGCAGTTCCCGTGGGGGGGTCTACAATGAGCAGTTCTTC.

The chain joins TRBV10-3 to TRBJ2-7, with 8 bases identical to TRBD2. V lost 8 bases and J lost 4; bases outside the gene matches: 4. This CDR3 has 12 amino acids. Per the germline V gene, CDR1 is ENHRY and CDR2 is SYGVKD. This chain's CDR3 is CAIGLAPYEQYF. In nucleotides, the CDR3 is TGTGCCATCGGACTAGCTCCTTACGAGCAGTACTTC.

This sequence joins TRBV5-1 and TRBJ1-2, with 10 bases identical to TRBD1. V lost 0 bases to trimming and J lost 6 bases; unmatched junction nucleotides: 2. This CDR3 is 14 amino acids long. Looked up from germline, CDR1 is SGHRS and CDR2 is YFSETQ. DNA for the CDR3: TGCGCCAGCAGCTTGGCTGGGACAGGGGATGGCTACACCTTC. Residues: CASSLAGTGDGYTF. Complete variable domain (other parts from reference TRBV5-1 and TRBJ1-2): KAGVTQTPRYLIKTRGQQVTLSCSPISGHRSVSWYQQTPGQGLQFLFEYFSETQRNKGNFPGRFSGRQFSNSRSEMNVSTLELGDSALYLCASSLAGTGDGYTFGSGTRLTVV.

The chain recombines TRBV19 with TRBJ2-7; 10 bases are shared with TRBD1. The CDR3 covers 13 residues. Germline CDR1 LNHDA, CDR2 SQIVND (reference sequence). V shed 5 bases, J shed 5 bases, and the junction held 3 bases outside the gene matches. The CDR3 sequence is CASSSGQGDEQYF. CDR3 bases: TGTGCCAGTAGTTCCGGACAGGGGGACGAGCAGTACTTC.

The chain has TRBV10-1 and TRBJ2-7; the match to TRBD2 covers 15 bases. The V gene end was trimmed by 2 bases and the J gene end by 2 bases; junction bases not matched to a gene: 1. Germline V CDR1 and CDR2: WNHNN, SYGVQD (reference sequence). CDR3 length: 16 residues. The CDR3 protein is CASSEGLAGGPYEQYF. CDR3 DNA sequence: TGCGCCAGCAGTGAGGGACTAGCGGGAGGGCCCTACGAGCAGTACTTC.

The J gene is TRBJ1-1, the V gene TRBV11-2; D gene ambiguous. There are 11 residues in the CDR3. Germline V gene lookup returns CDR1 SGHAT and CDR2 FQNNGV. V lost 5 bases to trimming and J lost 10 bases, with 11 bases between them. In nucleotides, the CDR3 is TGTGCCAGCAGCCAACGAGGTGTAGCTTTCTTT. This sequence encodes CASSQRGVAFF.

The chain carries TRBV5-6 and TRBJ2-5; the D gene is possibly TRBD1 (5 bases). Germline V gene lookup returns CDR1 SGHDT and CDR2 YYEEEE. The CDR3 extends over 13 amino acids. Trimming shortened V by 4 bases and J by 2 bases, and 9 bases separated the two germline ends. CDR3 sequence reads: CASSIDRQETQYF. The DNA of the CDR3 is TGTGCCAGCAGCATCGACAGACAAGAGACCCAGTACTTC.

The chain joins TRBV7-3 to TRBJ1-2; 10 bases align to TRBD1. CDR3 length equals 15 residues. Germline trimming cut 6 bases from V and 7 bases from J; bases unmatched to any gene: 11. Looked up from germline, CDR1 is SGHTA and CDR2 is FQGTGA. The CDR3 loop is CASSNGQGVMSGYTF. As DNA, the CDR3 is TGTGCCAGCAGTAATGGACAGGGGGTTATGAGTGGCTACACCTTC.

This chain joins TRBV7-9 and TRBJ1-2; 9 nucleotides align to TRBD1. With V trimmed by 5 bases and J by 3 bases, 13 bases remained unmatched. Germline CDR1 and CDR2: SEHNR and FQNEAQ (reference sequence). The CDR3 runs 17 residues. The CDR3 loop reads CASSTGTGYGGDYGYTF. The CDR3 DNA follows: TGTGCCAGCAGCACCGGGACAGGGTATGGGGGGGACTATGGCTACACCTTC.